What follows is one T cell receptor (beta chain) and its context. Its antigen remains unknown. TCRdb reprocessed the 5' RACE reads with MiXCR, giving one entry per CDR3 protein. The top ten hold approximately 33% of the sample, which has roughly 230,000 distinct CDR3 sequences, 15% to 20% seen once. This sample stems from a study of CD8 T cells in ankylosing spondylitis. Germline assignment: CDR1 MNHEY and CDR2 SVGEGT. V shed 5 bases, J shed 0 bases, and the junction held 5 bases outside the gene matches. The CDR3 contains 17 residues. Broader study findings: Disease-associated clones were reportedly significantly overrepresented in matched ankylosing spondylitis synovial fluid. Earlier reports found some motif variants in synovial fluid and blood in reactive arthritis. Fewer than 10 highly homologous variants formed a TCR beta motif that appeared characteristic of ankylosing spondylitis blood.

The clonotype originates from a male donor with ankylosing spondylitis or in good health (not recorded which). The sequenced material came from blood, either unsorted or a sorted T cell fraction (not recorded which). This sequence joins TRBV6-2 or TRBV6-3 and TRBJ2-6; 9 bases are shared with TRBD1. CDR3 region: CASSTGQGPSGANVLTF. CDR3 coding DNA: TGTGCCAGCAGTACGGGACAGGGTCCCTCTGGGGCCAACGTCCTGACTTTC.